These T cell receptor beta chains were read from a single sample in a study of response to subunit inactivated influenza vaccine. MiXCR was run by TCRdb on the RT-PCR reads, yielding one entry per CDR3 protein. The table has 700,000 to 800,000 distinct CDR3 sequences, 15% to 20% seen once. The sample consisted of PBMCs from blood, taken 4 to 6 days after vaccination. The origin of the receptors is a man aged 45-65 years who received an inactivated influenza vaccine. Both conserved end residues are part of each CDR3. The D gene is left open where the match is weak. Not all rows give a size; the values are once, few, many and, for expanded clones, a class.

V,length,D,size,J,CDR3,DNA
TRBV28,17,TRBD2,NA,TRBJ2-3,CASSWPLQRESTDTQYF,TGTGCCAGCAGTTGGCCCCTTCAGCGGGAGAGCACAGATACGCAGTATTTT
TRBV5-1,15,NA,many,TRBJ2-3,CASSLARGGTDTQYF,TGTGCCAGCAGCTTAGCGAGAGGGGGCACAGATACGCAGTATTTT
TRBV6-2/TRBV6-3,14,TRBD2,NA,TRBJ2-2,CASTRLARTGELFF,TGTGCCAGCACCAGACTAGCGCGCACCGGGGAGCTGTTTTTT
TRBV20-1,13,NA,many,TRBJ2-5,CSARVYYEETQYF,TGCAGTGCTAGAGTGTACTACGAAGAGACCCAGTACTTC
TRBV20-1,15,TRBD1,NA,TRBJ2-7,CSARPGGQGTVEQYF,TGCAGTGCTAGACCGGGGGGACAGGGGACGGTCGAGCAGTACTTC
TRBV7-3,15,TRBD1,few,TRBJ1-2,CASSATGGSNYGYTF,TGTGCCAGCAGCGCGACAGGGGGAAGCAACTATGGCTACACCTTC
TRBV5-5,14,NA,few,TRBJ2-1,CASTMGGPYNEQFF,TGTGCCAGCACCATGGGGGGACCCTACAATGAGCAGTTCTTC
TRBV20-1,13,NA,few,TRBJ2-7,CSARSGGSYEQYF,TGCAGTGCTAGAAGTGGGGGCTCCTACGAGCAGTACTTC
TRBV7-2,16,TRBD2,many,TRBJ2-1,CASSGTSGGANYEQFF,TGTGCCAGCAGCGGAACTAGCGGGGGGGCAAATTATGAGCAGTTCTTC
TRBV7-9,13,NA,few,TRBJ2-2,CASKQGGTGELFF,TGTGCCAGCAAACAGGGAGGCACCGGGGAGCTGTTTTTT
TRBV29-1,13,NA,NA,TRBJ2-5,CSVLGGPRETQYF,TGCAGCGTCCTCGGGGGGCCACGGGAGACCCAGTACTTC
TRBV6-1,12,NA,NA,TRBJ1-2,CASSPKGYGYTF,TGTGCCAGCAGTCCTAAGGGATACGGCTACACCTTC
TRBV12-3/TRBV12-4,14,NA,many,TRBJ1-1,CASSLPGTNTEAFF,TGTGCCAGCAGTTTACCGGGGACTAACACTGAAGCTTTCTTT
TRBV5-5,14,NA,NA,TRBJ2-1,CASRQGGSYNEQFF,TGTGCCAGCAGGCAGGGTGGGTCCTACAATGAGCAGTTCTTC
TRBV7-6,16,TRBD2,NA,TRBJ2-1,CASSDGTSGSLNEQFF,TGTGCCAGCAGCGACGGGACTAGCGGGAGTCTCAATGAGCAGTTCTTC
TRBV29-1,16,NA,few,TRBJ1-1,CSVARQGQKVGTEAFF,TGCAGCGTTGCCAGGCAGGGCCAAAAGGTGGGCACTGAAGCTTTCTTT
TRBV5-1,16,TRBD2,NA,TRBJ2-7,CASSLGVSGTSYEQYF,TGCGCCAGCAGCTTGGGGGTTAGCGGGACCTCCTACGAGCAGTACTTC
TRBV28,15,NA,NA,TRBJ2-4,CASSNRDLAKNIQYF,TGTGCCAGCAGCAACAGGGACTTAGCCAAAAACATTCAGTACTTC
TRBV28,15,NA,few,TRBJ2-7,CASSPPTGYSYEQYF,TGTGCCAGCAGTCCCCCGACAGGATACTCCTACGAGCAGTACTTC
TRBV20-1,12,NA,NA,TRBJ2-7,CSASGPTGEQYF,TGCAGTGCTAGCGGGCCAACGGGGGAGCAGTACTTC
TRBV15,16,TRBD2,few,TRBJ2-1,CATSRDRAGGPNEQFF,TGTGCCACCAGCAGAGATCGAGCGGGAGGGCCCAATGAGCAGTTCTTC
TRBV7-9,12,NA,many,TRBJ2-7,CASSLFLSEQYF,TGTGCCAGCAGCTTATTCCTCTCCGAGCAGTACTTC
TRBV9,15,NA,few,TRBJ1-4,CASSDSGVRGEKLFF,TGTGCCAGCAGCGACTCAGGGGTACGAGGGGAAAAACTGTTTTTT
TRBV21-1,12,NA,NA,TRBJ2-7,CASQNSPYEQYF,TGTGCCTCCCAGAACAGTCCCTACGAGCAGTACTTC
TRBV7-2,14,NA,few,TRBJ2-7,CASSITVTGYEQYF,TGTGCCAGCAGCATAACCGTGACAGGCTACGAGCAGTACTTC
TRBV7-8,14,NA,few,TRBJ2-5,CASSSRPNDETQYF,TGTGCCAGCAGTTCCCGGCCGAATGACGAGACCCAGTACTTC
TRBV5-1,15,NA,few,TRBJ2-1,CASSLIASSYNEQFF,TGCGCCAGCAGCTTGATAGCGAGTTCATACAATGAGCAGTTCTTC
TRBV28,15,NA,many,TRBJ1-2,CASSLFTPGSYGYTF,TGTGCCAGCAGTCTTTTTACCCCAGGGTCCTATGGCTACACCTTC
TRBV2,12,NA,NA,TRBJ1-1,CASNYLQNEAFF,TGTGCCAGCAATTACCTACAGAATGAAGCTTTCTTT
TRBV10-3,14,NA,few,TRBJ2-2,CAIKNRVNTGELFF,TGTGCCATCAAGAACAGGGTCAACACCGGGGAGCTGTTTTTT
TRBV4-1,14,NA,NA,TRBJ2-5,CASSPPGREETQYF,TGCGCCAGCAGCCCCCCGGGCAGGGAAGAGACCCAGTACTTC
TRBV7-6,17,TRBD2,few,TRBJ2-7,CASSLEPGASGVVEQYF,TGTGCCAGCAGCTTAGAGCCGGGGGCTAGCGGGGTAGTCGAGCAGTACTTC
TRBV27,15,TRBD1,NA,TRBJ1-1,CASRPDGDRAPEAFF,TGTGCCAGCAGACCCGATGGGGACAGGGCCCCTGAAGCTTTCTTT
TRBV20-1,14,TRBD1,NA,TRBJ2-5,CSARGTGAGETQYF,TGCAGTGCTAGAGGGACAGGGGCCGGGGAGACCCAGTACTTC
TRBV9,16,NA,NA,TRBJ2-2,CASSVAHRANTGELFF,TGTGCCAGCAGCGTAGCTCACAGGGCGAACACCGGGGAGCTGTTTTTT
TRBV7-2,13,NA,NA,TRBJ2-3,CASSLAGGTEQYF,TGTGCCAGCAGCTTAGCGGGGGGGACAGAGCAGTATTTT
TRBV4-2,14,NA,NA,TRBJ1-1,CASSQVGGDMEAFF,TGTGCCAGCAGCCAAGTAGGGGGAGATATGGAAGCTTTCTTT
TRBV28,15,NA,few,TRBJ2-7,CASSSRTLAAYEQYF,TGTGCCAGCAGTTCAAGGACCCTCGCTGCCTACGAGCAGTACTTC
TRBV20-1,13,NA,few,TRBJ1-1,CSAGRTANTEAFF,TGCAGTGCTGGGAGGACAGCGAACACTGAAGCTTTCTTT
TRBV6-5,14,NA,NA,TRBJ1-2,CASSYSGGGNGYTF,TGTGCCAGCAGTTACTCTGGGGGAGGGAACGGCTACACCTTC
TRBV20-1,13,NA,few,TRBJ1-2,CSVKRPGNYGYTF,TGCAGTGTAAAAAGGCCAGGGAACTATGGCTACACCTTC
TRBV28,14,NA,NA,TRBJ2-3,CASTKGGGKDTQYF,TGTGCCAGCACAAAAGGGGGCGGGAAAGATACGCAGTATTTT
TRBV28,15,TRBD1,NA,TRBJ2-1,CASSRRDRVYNEQFF,TGTGCCAGCAGTCGCCGGGACAGAGTTTACAATGAGCAGTTCTTC
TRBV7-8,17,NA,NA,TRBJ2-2,CASSLRGQGQSTGELFF,TGTGCCAGCAGCTTAAGGGGCCAGGGTCAGAGCACCGGGGAGCTGTTTTTT
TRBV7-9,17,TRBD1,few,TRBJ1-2,CASTRRRTGSSNYGYTF,TGTGCCAGCACCCGACGGAGGACAGGGAGTTCCAACTATGGCTACACCTTC
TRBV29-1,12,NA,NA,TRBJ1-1,CSVEGLVGEAFF,TGCAGCGTTGAGGGGTTGGTGGGCGAAGCTTTCTTT
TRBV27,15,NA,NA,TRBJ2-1,CASSTQLASYNEQFF,TGTGCCAGCAGTACCCAACTAGCCTCCTACAATGAGCAGTTCTTC
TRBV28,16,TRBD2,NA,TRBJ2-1,CASSLWLSGSDNEQFF,TGTGCCAGCAGTTTATGGTTGAGCGGGAGCGATAATGAGCAGTTCTTC
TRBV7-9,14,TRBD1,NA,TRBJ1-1,CASSHRGSNGEAFF,TGTGCCAGCAGCCACAGGGGTAGTAATGGTGAAGCTTTCTTT
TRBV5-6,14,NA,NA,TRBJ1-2,CASSLKGGFYGYTF,TGTGCCAGCAGCTTGAAAGGGGGGTTCTATGGCTACACCTTC
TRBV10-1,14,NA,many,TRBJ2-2,CASSVPGGTGELFF,TGCGCCAGCAGTGTTCCAGGGGGGACCGGGGAGCTGTTTTTT
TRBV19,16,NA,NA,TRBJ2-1,CASSANPGTSYNEQFF,TGTGCCAGTAGTGCAAATCCCGGGACATCCTACAATGAGCAGTTCTTC
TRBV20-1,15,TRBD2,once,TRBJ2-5,CSARGGLAGYETQYF,TGCAGTGCTAGAGGGGGACTAGCGGGGTATGAGACCCAGTACTTC
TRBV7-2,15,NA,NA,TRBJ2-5,CASSLQARAQETQYF,TGTGCCAGCAGCTTACAGGCTCGGGCCCAAGAGACCCAGTACTTC
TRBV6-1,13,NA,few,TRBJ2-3,CATSGPSRKTQYF,TGTGCCACCTCGGGACCCTCGAGAAAGACGCAGTATTTT
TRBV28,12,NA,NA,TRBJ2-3,CASSSRPYTQYF,TGTGCCAGCAGCTCGCGTCCCTATACGCAGTATTTT
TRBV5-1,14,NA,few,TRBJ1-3,CASSDASSGNTIYF,TGCGCCAGCAGCGATGCAAGCTCTGGAAACACCATATATTTT